The present TCR beta chain was sequenced within a study of blood T cell repertoires in COVID-19. Turning to the study itself: The samples span acute and convalescent COVID-19 from the United States, Italy and Spain. Nucleic acid was either cDNA or gDNA, and it came from T cells, B-cell-depleted T cells, or PBMCs.

This clone was seen only a few times. Authors' methods: Reference gene primer amplification gave estimated nucleated cell counts. Data came from immunoSEQ multiplex PCR; TCRdb stores just in-frame clones and leaves some out. V and J calls and clone size come straight from that table; D and trimming were deduced from the DNA. The sample shows about 150,000 clones, about 90% of them seen only once. The CDR3 runs 17 residues. Germline CDR1 and CDR2: SGHAT and FQNNGV. With V trimmed by 4 bases and J by 0 bases, 9 bases remained unmatched. The receptor comes from a man in his forties or fifties with acute or convalescent COVID-19. The chain is built from TRBV11-2 and TRBJ2-1, with 7 bases fitting TRBD1. Sequenced: peripheral blood. The CDR3 protein is CASSSRMGQFSYNEQFF. The CDR3 DNA follows: TGTGCCAGCAGCTCCCGGATGGGACAGTTCTCCTACAATGAGCAGTTCTTC.